These 25 T cell receptor beta chains share one sample of origin, sequenced in a study of cytomegalovirus exposure and HLA in healthy donors. Amplification used 60 Vbeta primers and 13 Jbeta primers. Data came from immunoSEQ multiplex PCR; TCRdb stores just in-frame clones and leaves some out. The sample shows fewer than 150,000 clones, over 60% of them seen only once. The sequenced sample consisted of PBMCs. These receptors came from a woman in her thirties or forties in good health and CMV-seropositive.

V gene TRBV6-9 combines with J gene TRBJ1-5, with 9 bases matching TRBD1. Germline loops: CDR1 MNHGY, CDR2 SVAAGI. This CDR3 region has 15 residues. After removal of 9 bases from V and 2 bases from J, the junction contained 8 bases not matched to a gene. The CDR3 DNA reads TGTGCCAGAGCCCGGGACAGGGAGGGCAATCAGCCCCAGCATTTT. Translating gives CARARDREGNQPQHF.

This clone came up once. This chain links TRBV7-3 with TRBJ2-1, with 11 bases aligning to TRBD2. Looked up from germline, CDR1 is SGHTA and CDR2 is FQGTGA. Unmatched junction bases numbered 3, after V lost 3 bases and J lost 2 bases. CDR3 length: 16 amino acids. This CDR3 reads CASSFSGGAPYNEQFF. In nucleotides, the CDR3 is TGTGCCAGCAGCTTTAGCGGGGGGGCCCCCTACAATGAGCAGTTCTTC.

The V gene is TRBV30, the J gene TRBJ2-5; D gene unclear. The CDR3 extends over 12 amino acids. V was clipped by 0 bases and J by 4 bases, with 6 bases between them. CDR1 is GTSNPN, CDR2 SVGIG, per germline (reference sequence). DNA for the CDR3: TGTGCCTGGAGTGTGGCGGTAGAGACCCAGTACTTC. Its protein is CAWSVAVETQYF. The variable domain in full, completed from reference TRBV30 and TRBJ2-5, reads SQTIHQWPATLVQPVGSPLSLECTVEGTSNPNLYWYRQAAGRGLQLLFYSVGIGQISSEVPQNLSASRPQDRQFILSSKKLLLSDSGFYLCAWSVAVETQYFGPGTRLLVL.

The chain has TRBV27 and TRBJ1-2, with TRBD1 identical over 12 bases. The trim removed 0 bases at V and 4 bases at J, leaving 3 bases unmatched. CDR1 and CDR2 from the germline V gene are MNHEY and SMNVEV (reference sequence). CDR3 length: 16 amino acids. CDR3 protein: CASSLSGTGGLYGYTF. CDR3 in DNA: TGTGCCAGCAGTTTATCGGGGACAGGGGGCCTCTATGGCTACACCTTC.

CDR3 in amino acids: CASSLEGGGSYNEQFF. The CDR3 DNA is TGCGCCAGCAGCTTGGAGGGCGGGGGATCCTACAATGAGCAGTTCTTC. The rearrangement links TRBV5-1 to TRBJ2-1, with 7 bases fitting TRBD2. The CDR3 length is 16 residues. V lost 0 bases to trimming and J lost 1 base; unmatched junction nucleotides: 4. Looked up from germline, CDR1 is SGHRS and CDR2 is YFSETQ.

The chain links TRBV14 to TRBJ1-6, with 7 positions matching TRBD1. Germline CDR1 is SGHDN and CDR2 is FVKESK. J lost 5 bases, V lost 1 base, and 2 bases had no gene match. The CDR3 totals 15 residues. The CDR3 spells CASSQAGTDNSPLHF. The CDR3 nucleotides read TGTGCCAGCAGCCAAGCCGGGACAGATAATTCACCCCTCCACTTT.

The chain uses TRBV5-6 and TRBJ2-7, with TRBD2 as a possible D gene (5 bases). There are 14 residues in the CDR3. Germline V gene data show CDR1 as SGHDT and CDR2 as YYEEEE. The V end was cut by 4 bases, the J end by 6 bases, with 17 bases between. Here the CDR3 DNA reads TGTGCCAGCAGCGAGGTGGGCGGGTTCGGCGAGCAGTACTTC. This sequence encodes CASSEVGGFGEQYF. The variable domain in full, with the rest retrieved from reference TRBV5-6 and TRBJ2-7, is DAGVTQSPTHLIKTRGQQVTLRCSPKSGHDTVSWYQQALGQGPQFIFQYYEEEERQRGNFPDRFSGHQFPNYSSELNVNALLLGDSALYLCASSEVGGFGEQYFGPGTRLTVT.

V and J are TRBV30 and TRBJ2-7; 10 positions agree with TRBD1. The CDR3 has 14 residues. The ends lost 4 bases at V and 4 bases at J; junction bases unmatched: 7. Germline CDR1 and CDR2: GTSNPN and SVGIG (reference sequence). CDR3 protein: CAWTPGQGSYEQYF. The CDR3 DNA reads TGTGCCTGGACTCCGGGACAGGGGTCGTACGAGCAGTACTTC.

The CDR3 region has the DNA TGTGCCAGCAGCATTCGATGGACTTCTGGAAACACCATATATTTT. Translation gives CASSIRWTSGNTIYF. This rearrangement joins TRBV5-6 to TRBJ1-3; no definite D call. In germline, CDR1 is SGHDT, CDR2 YYEEEE. CDR3 size: 15 residues. The ends were cut back, 4 bases at V and 1 base at J, with 12 bases in the middle.

This clone turned up a few times. The rearrangement uses TRBV9 and TRBJ2-3, with a weak D call TRBD2 (6 bases). The V gene lost 3 bases and the J gene lost 1 base, with 12 bases spanning the gap. The CDR3 length is 15 residues. Per the germline V gene, CDR1 is SGDLS and CDR2 is YYNGEE. CDR3 region: CASSDSPGGTDTQYF. CDR3 sequence (DNA): TGTGCCAGCAGCGACTCACCGGGGGGCACAGATACGCAGTATTTT.

The J gene is TRBJ2-3, the V gene TRBV6-6; 9 positions agree with TRBD2. Germline-derived CDR1 and CDR2 are MNHNY and SVGAGI (reference sequence). The CDR3 extends over 16 amino acids. V lost 0 bases and J lost 2; bases outside the gene matches: 3. The CDR3 DNA reads as TGTGCCAGCAGTTACTCGTCTAGCGGGATCACAGATACGCAGTATTTT. It is translated as CASSYSSSGITDTQYF.

The chain couples TRBV2 to TRBJ2-6; D perhaps matches TRBD2 (5 bases). The CDR3 covers 16 residues. Trimming took 7 bases from V and 0 from J, leaving 13 bases between them. Germline assignment: CDR1 SNHLY and CDR2 FYNNEI. The CDR3 sequence: CASTTGWVSGANVLTF. CDR3 coding DNA: TGTGCCAGCACCACGGGGTGGGTCTCTGGGGCCAACGTCCTGACTTTC.

The V gene is TRBV19, the J gene TRBJ1-5; D gene unclear. V was clipped by 8 bases and J by 2 bases, with 7 bases between them. The V gene's germline CDR1 is LNHDA and CDR2 SQIVND (reference sequence). The CDR3 has 12 amino acids. CDR3 coding DNA: TGTGCCAGTGTGAGAGGCAATCAGCCCCAGCATTTT. Amino acid sequence: CASVRGNQPQHF.

The chain carries TRBV15 and TRBJ2-1, with TRBD1 matching 9 bases. Trimming removed 0 bases from V and 5 bases from J; junction bases left unmatched: 8. Germline lookup yields CDR1 LNHNV and CDR2 YYDKDF (reference sequence). The CDR3 contains 17 residues. The CDR3 nucleotides read TGTGCCACCAGCAGAGAAGGACAGGGGTTGGCACACAATGAGCAGTTCTTC. Amino acid sequence: CATSREGQGLAHNEQFF.

The chain uses TRBV11-3 and TRBJ1-2; D ambiguous. The CDR3 contains 14 residues. Trimming cost V 7 bases and J 1 base, with 13 bases left between them. The germline V gene has CDR1 SGHNT and CDR2 YENEEA. CDR3 sequence: CASISSALNYGYTF. CDR3 DNA: TGTGCCAGCATCTCGAGCGCCCTTAACTATGGCTACACCTTC.

The chain joins TRBV29-1 to TRBJ1-2; 9 positions agree with TRBD1. This CDR3 comprises 16 residues. Trimming removed 7 bases from V and 2 bases from J; junction bases left unmatched: 14. Germline V gene lookup returns CDR1 SQVTM and CDR2 ANQGSEA. The CDR3 DNA follows: TGCAGCGCCCAGTCCCGGGACAGGGCAGCAAACTATGGCTACACCTTC. Residues: CSAQSRDRAANYGYTF.

J is TRBJ1-1 and V is TRBV1; the D call in the table, TRBD1, was not verified against the DNA. TRBV1 is noted as a pseudogene. This CDR3 comprises 15 residues. CDR3 in amino acids: CTSSQDWGQNTEAFF. The DNA of the CDR3 is TGCACCAGCAGCCAAGATTGGGGACAGAACACTGAAGCTTTCTTT.

V usage is TRBV7-2 and J usage is TRBJ2-5, with 14 bases fitting TRBD2. Germline trimming cut 4 bases from V and 4 bases from J; bases unmatched to any gene: 11. The CDR3 extends over 18 amino acids. Germline CDR1 and CDR2: SGHTA and FQGNSA. The CDR3 is CASSWASGTSGGRETQYF. CDR3 nucleotide sequence: TGTGCCAGCAGCTGGGCATCCGGGACTAGCGGGGGAAGAGAGACCCAGTACTTC.

This clone was picked up a small number of times. The genes are TRBV7-9 and TRBJ1-4; maybe TRBD1 (6 bases). V shed 5 bases and J shed 4 bases, with 14 bases lying between them. The V gene's germline CDR1 is SEHNR and CDR2 FQNEAQ (reference sequence). The CDR3 contains 15 residues. The CDR3 spells CASSDPTGDNEKLFF. Here the CDR3 DNA reads TGTGCCAGCAGCGACCCGACAGGAGATAATGAAAAACTGTTTTTT.

The V call is TRBV6-5, the J call TRBJ2-5, with 8 bases matching TRBD2. The J call is doubtful: the DNA matches TRBJ2-7 better. Germline V gives CDR1 MNHEY, CDR2 SVGAGI. The length of the CDR3 is 13 residues. CDR3 residues: CASRLGTSYEQYF. DNA of the CDR3: TGTGCCAGCCGCCTAGGGACTAGCTACGAGCAGTACTTC.

CDR3 loop: CASSSNRGRPNNEQFF. The CDR3 DNA follows: TGTGCCAGCAGCTCCAACCGGGGGAGGCCCAACAATGAGCAGTTCTTC. This sequence joins TRBV7-2 and TRBJ2-1; TRBD2 is a possible D gene (6 bases). This CDR3 comprises 16 residues. Germline CDR1 SGHTA, CDR2 FQGNSA. The V end lost 4 bases, the J end lost 5 bases, and 18 bases lay between the germline ends.

The CDR3 DNA follows: TGTGCCAGCACCAGACAGGAGGAGCAGTACTTC. Translation: CASTRQEEQYF. The chain employs TRBV6-5 and TRBJ2-5; D perhaps matches TRBD1 (6 bases). The V end lost 7 bases, the J end lost 11 bases, and 14 bases lay between the germline ends. The CDR3 runs to 11 residues. Germline-derived CDR1 and CDR2 are MNHEY and SVGAGI.

The J gene is TRBJ2-3, the V gene TRBV10-3; D might be TRBD2 (6 bases). V lost 5 bases, J lost 0 bases, and 15 bases lay in between. From germline, CDR1 is ENHRY and CDR2 SYGVKD. The CDR3 is 16 residues long. CDR3 coding DNA: TGTGCCATCAGTCGGGACTCAGCCACTAGCACAGATACGCAGTATTTT. Translated: CAISRDSATSTDTQYF.

This chain joins TRBV7-3 and TRBJ1-1; possibly TRBD1 for D (5 bases). Germline CDR1 and CDR2: SGHTA and FQGTGA. Deletions cut 2 bases from V and 0 bases from J, with 10 bases between. This CDR3 spans 15 amino acids. For the CDR3, the DNA is TGTGCCAGCAGCTTAGAGACAGCCATGAACACTGAAGCTTTCTTT. It translates to CASSLETAMNTEAFF.

J is TRBJ2-7 and V is TRBV5-1; the match to TRBD2 covers 8 bases. Trimming took 1 base from V and 5 from J; bases not matched to a gene: 5. The CDR3 contains 14 residues. Germline V gene data show CDR1 as SGHRS and CDR2 as YFSETQ. CDR3: CASSLRGGQNEQYF. The CDR3 DNA follows: TGCGCCAGCAGCTTGCGGGGGGGGCAGAACGAGCAGTACTTC.